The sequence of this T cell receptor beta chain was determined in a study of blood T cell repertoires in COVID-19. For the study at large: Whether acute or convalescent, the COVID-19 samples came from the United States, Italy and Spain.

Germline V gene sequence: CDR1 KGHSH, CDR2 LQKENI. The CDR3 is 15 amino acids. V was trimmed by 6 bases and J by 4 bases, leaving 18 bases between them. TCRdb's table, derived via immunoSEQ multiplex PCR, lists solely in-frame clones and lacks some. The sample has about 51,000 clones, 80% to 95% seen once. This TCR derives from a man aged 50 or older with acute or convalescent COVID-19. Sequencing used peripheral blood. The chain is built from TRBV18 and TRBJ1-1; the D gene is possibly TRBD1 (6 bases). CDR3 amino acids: CASSDTGKKGTEAFF. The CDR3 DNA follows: TGTGCCAGCTCGGATACAGGGAAGAAGGGCACTGAAGCTTTCTTT.